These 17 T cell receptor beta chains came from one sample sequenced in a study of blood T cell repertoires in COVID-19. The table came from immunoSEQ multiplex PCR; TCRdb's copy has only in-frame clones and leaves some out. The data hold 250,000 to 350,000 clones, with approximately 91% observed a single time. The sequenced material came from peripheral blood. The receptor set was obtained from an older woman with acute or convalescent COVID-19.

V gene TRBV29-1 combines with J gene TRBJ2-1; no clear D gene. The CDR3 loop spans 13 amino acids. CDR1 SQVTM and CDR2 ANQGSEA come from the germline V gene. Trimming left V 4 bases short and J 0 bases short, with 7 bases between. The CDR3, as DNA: TGCAGCGTTGCCACGAGCTCCTACAATGAGCAGTTCTTC. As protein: CSVATSSYNEQFF.

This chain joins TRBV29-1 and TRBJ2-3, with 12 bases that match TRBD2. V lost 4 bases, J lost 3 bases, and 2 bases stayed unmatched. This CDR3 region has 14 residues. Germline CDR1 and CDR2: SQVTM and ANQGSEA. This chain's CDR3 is CSVGTSGITDTQYF. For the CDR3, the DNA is TGCAGCGTTGGGACTAGCGGGATTACAGATACGCAGTATTTT.

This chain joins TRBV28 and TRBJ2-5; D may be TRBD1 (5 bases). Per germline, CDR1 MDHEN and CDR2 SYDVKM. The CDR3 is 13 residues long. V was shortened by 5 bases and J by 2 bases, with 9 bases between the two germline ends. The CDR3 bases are TGTGCCAGCAGTAAGGACAATCAAGAGACCCAGTACTTC. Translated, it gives CASSKDNQETQYF.

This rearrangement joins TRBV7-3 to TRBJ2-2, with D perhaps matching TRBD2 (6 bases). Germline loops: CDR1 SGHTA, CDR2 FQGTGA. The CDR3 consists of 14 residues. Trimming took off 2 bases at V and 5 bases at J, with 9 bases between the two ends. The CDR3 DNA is TGTGCCAGCAGCTTAGGGGGGAATACCGGGGAGCTGTTTTTT. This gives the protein CASSLGGNTGELFF.

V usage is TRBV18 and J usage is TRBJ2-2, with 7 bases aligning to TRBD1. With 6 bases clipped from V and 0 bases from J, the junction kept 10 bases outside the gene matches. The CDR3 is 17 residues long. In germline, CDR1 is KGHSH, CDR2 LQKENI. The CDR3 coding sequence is TGTGCCAGCTCCCCGAGTAAGACAGGGACGAACACCGGGGAGCTGTTTTTT. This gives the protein CASSPSKTGTNTGELFF.

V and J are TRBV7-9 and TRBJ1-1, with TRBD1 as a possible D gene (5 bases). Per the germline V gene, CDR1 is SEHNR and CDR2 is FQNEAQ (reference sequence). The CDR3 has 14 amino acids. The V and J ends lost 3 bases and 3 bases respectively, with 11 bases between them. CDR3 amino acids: CASSFTGDHTEAFF. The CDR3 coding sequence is TGTGCCAGCAGCTTTACGGGGGATCACACTGAAGCTTTCTTT.

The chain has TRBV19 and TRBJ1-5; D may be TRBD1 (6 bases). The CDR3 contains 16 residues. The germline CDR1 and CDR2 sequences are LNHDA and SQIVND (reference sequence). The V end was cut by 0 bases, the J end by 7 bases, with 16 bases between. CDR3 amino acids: CASSIESAGAQQPQHF. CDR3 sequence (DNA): TGTGCCAGTAGTATAGAATCGGCGGGGGCCCAACAGCCCCAGCATTTT.

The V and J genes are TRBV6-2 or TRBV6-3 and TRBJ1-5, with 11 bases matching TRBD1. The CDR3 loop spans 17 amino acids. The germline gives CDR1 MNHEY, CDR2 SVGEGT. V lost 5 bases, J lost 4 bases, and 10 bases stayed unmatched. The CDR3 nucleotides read TGTGCCAGCAGTACCCGCGCGGGGACAGGGGGGAATCAGCCCCAGCATTTT. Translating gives CASSTRAGTGGNQPQHF.

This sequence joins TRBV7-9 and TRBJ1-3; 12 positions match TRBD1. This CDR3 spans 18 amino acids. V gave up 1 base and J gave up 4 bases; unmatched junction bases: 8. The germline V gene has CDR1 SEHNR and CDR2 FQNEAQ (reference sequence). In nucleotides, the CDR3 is TGTGCCAGCAGCTTAGTTGGGACAGGGGGCGCACCCGGAAACACCATATATTTT. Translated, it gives CASSLVGTGGAPGNTIYF. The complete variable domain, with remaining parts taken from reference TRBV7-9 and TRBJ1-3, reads DTGVSQNPRHKITKRGQNVTFRCDPISEHNRLYWYRQTLGQGPEFLTYFQNEAQLEKSRLLSDRFSAERPKGSFSTLEIQRTEQGDSAMYLCASSLVGTGGAPGNTIYFGEGSWLTVV.

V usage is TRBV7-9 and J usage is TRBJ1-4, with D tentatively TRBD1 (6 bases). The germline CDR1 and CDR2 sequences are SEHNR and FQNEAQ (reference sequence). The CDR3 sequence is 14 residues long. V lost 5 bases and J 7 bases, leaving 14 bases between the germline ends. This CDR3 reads CASSPQGRGEKLFF. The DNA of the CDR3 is TGTGCCAGCAGCCCGCAGGGGAGGGGTGAAAAACTGTTTTTT.

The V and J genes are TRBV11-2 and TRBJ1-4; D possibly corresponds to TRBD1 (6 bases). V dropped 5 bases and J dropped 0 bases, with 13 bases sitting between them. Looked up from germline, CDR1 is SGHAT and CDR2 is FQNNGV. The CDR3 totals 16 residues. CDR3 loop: CASSPGGGPTNEKLFF. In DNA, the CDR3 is TGTGCCAGCAGCCCGGGGGGGGGCCCAACTAATGAAAAACTGTTTTTT.

CDR3 residues: CASSLETSYEQYF. CDR3 coding DNA: TGTGCCAGCAGCTTAGAGACTAGCTACGAGCAGTACTTC. The gene calls are TRBV7-2 and TRBJ2-7; a possible D gene is TRBD2 (6 bases). Germline V lookup: CDR1 SGHTA, CDR2 FQGNSA. The CDR3 contains 13 residues. The V and J ends lost 1 base and 3 bases respectively, with 7 bases between them. Together with reference TRBV7-2 and TRBJ2-7, the CDR3 gives the full variable domain: GAGVSQSPSNKVTEKGKDVELRCDPISGHTALYWYRQSLGQGLEFLIYFQGNSAPDKSGLPSDRFSAERTGGSVSTLTIQRTQQEDSAVYLCASSLETSYEQYFGPGTRLTVT.

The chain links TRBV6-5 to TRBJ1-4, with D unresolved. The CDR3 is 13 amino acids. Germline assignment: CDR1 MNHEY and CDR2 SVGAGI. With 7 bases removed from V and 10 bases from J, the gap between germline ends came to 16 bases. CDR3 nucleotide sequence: TGTGCCAGCACCGGAGGACCGCTTGGAAAACTGTTTTTT. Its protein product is CASTGGPLGKLFF.

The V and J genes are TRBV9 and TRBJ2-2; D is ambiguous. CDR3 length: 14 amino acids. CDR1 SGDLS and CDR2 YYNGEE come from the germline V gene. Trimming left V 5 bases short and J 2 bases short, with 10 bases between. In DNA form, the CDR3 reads TGTGCCAGCAGACGGTTGGGCAACACCGGGGAGCTGTTTTTT. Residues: CASRRLGNTGELFF.

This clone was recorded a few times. For the CDR3, the DNA is TGTGCCACCAGTGATTTACAGGGGAGCGGCTACACCTTC. Residues: CATSDLQGSGYTF. The gene calls are TRBV24-1 and TRBJ1-2; 7 bases are shared with TRBD1. This CDR3 is 13 amino acids long. Germline V gene lookup returns CDR1 KGHDR and CDR2 SFDVKD. The J segment lost 8 bases and the V segment lost 1 base, leaving 3 bases of the junction unmatched.

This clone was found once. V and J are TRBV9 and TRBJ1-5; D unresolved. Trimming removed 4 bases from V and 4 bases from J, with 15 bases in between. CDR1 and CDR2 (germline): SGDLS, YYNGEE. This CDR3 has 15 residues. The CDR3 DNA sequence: TGTGCCAGCAGCCCTGGGCTGACTAAAAATCAGCCCCAGCATTTT. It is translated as CASSPGLTKNQPQHF.

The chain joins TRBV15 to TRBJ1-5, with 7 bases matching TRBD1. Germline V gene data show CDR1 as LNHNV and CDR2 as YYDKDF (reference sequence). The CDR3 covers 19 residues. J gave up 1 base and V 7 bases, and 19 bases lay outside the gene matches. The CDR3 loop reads CATTAHPDPGQWSNQPQHF. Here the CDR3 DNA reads TGTGCCACCACTGCACACCCAGACCCGGGACAGTGGAGCAATCAGCCCCAGCATTTT.